The present T cell receptor (beta chain) was sequenced within a study of cytomegalovirus exposure and HLA in healthy donors (dated by TCRdb to between 2016 and 2019). With regard to the full study: An earlier analysis of several hundred of the donors reported approximately 290 Gb of sequence data and 100 million to 130 million unique TCR beta sequences from 150 million to 200 million T cells. A later analysis re-analyzed previously published TCR beta repertoires from roughly 600 donors and added high-resolution HLA genotyping to study TCR occurrence patterns. The study aimed to test whether cataloging public T cell receptors could reveal signatures of past pathogen exposure. The genetic ancestry cluster associated with self-reported Caucasian donors included 65% to 90% of the 300 to 450 genotyped donors. The later analysis used no new phenotypic data to find candidate immune exposures, relying instead on TCR beta sequences and their occurrence across donors. Among 398 genotyped donors of the cohort, an average of 235,054 unique TCR beta nucleotide sequences were sequenced per donor, around a sixth of them non-productive. In a later genetic analysis, genome-wide SNP genotypes for about 55% of the 666 donors were used, and that subset was treated as a discovery cohort. Besides the first cohort of about 730 subjects, a separate validation cohort made up of about 120 different subjects was used. To predict cytomegalovirus infection status, the study brought together high-throughput TCR immunosequencing, statistical association of individual TCRs with disease status, and machine learning. All discovery cohort repertoires had been generated using a single sequencing platform. Roughly 5 DR-DQ haplotypes were handled as single units for association and clustering because linkage in the cohort was strong. An earlier analysis of nearly 600 of the donors applied high-throughput TCR beta sequencing to assess whether each TCR beta V gene segment acted as functional or pseudogenic. Donor age, sex, ethnicity and CMV serostatus were compiled together with the repertoire data. Both class I and class II loci were covered by HLA typing, at four-digit resolution. Typing coverage differed by locus: A, B, C, DRB1 and DQB1 were typed in roughly 620-630 donors, DQA1 in about 500, DPA1 in approximately 610, and DPB1 in about 450. About 330 gigabases of sequencing data and around 85 million unique TCR sequences made up an early release that covered some 640 HLA-typed donors. The study profiled the T cell repertoires of hundreds of subjects by immunosequencing and related them to cytomegalovirus serostatus. What the research found in general, with its limitations: Immune exposure information for the cohort was limited to CMV serostatus. A later genetic analysis reported fewer N-insertions in productive TCRs among donors in an Asian-associated ancestry cluster than the approximately 670-donor mean. Compared with equally common non-associated chains, HLA-associated TCR beta chains in a later analysis were more clonally expanded and had lower generation probabilities. Presence/absence analyses assumed roughly uniform sequencing depth across donors, an assumption that may not hold. Some IMGT-functional V segments, including TRBV6-2 and TRBV6-3, could not be distinguished by the 87-base-pair reads and were therefore excluded. Because HLA typing was missing for some donors at each locus, association tests included only the typed subset. Around 16 rarely observed V segments, including chromosome 9 orphons, were excluded from the earlier analysis of several hundred of the donors because counts were too low. Correlated functional status among segregating V segments might reflect linkage disequilibrium, but an unknown experimental factor could not be ruled out. A further reported finding was that TCR beta sequences accurately predicted the HLA-A and HLA-B alleles for most subjects in the first cohort. In a later analysis, 15,000 to 20,000 TCR beta sequences were associated with specific HLA alleles at a false discovery rate of 0.05. In a later analysis, TCR association rates were found to vary across HLA loci, with the most associated TCRs seen for DRB1 alleles and the fewest for HLA-C alleles. Assigning TCR associations to individual alleles was difficult when HLA alleles, especially DR and DQ, strongly co-occurred. Most CMV-associated TCR beta chains appeared to be HLA-restricted in a later analysis, and the HLA associations seemed to be driven largely by CMV exposure. A few of the identified cytomegalovirus-associated TCR beta chains were confirmed in vitro to be specific for cytomegalovirus antigens. Several of the top co-occurrence clusters appeared to be linked to parvovirus B19, influenza, CMV and Epstein-Barr virus, according to a later analysis. In an earlier analysis of around 500 of the donors, most TCR beta V segments appeared in productive rearrangements about 90% or about 30% of the time, broadly matching IMGT annotations. Most TCR sequences were observed very rarely across donors, whereas some public TCRs were present in many individuals. The cohort was sequenced for TCR beta chains only, and without alpha or paired-chain data the features that could be detected were limited. The sequencing pipeline was judged likely to have produced a cluster of highly shared sequence variants as a technical artifact. The study listed 150 to 200 TCR beta chains as associated with cytomegalovirus. In a later genetic analysis, a missense DCLRE1C variant was associated with V-gene and J-gene trimming of TCR beta chains, and the association was replicated in an independent cohort. According to the authors, the approach could potentially be generalized to other disease states and immunological phenotypes. The classifier was reported to diagnose cytomegalovirus status with high specificity and sensitivity in both the original cohort and the validation cohort.

The library was generated by the immunoSEQ multiplex PCR assay. For the multiplex PCR, a mixture combining 60 forward primers for TCR Vbeta segments and 13 reverse primers for TCR Jbeta segments was used. A multiplex PCR assay on genomic DNA amplified the CDR3 region of rearranged TCR beta genes. The amplified TCR beta libraries were sequenced on the Illumina HiSeq System as 87-base-pair reads. As for how the authors treated the data: In a later analysis, tens of millions of unique TCR beta chains were counted across the approximately 620 repertoires, and around 10 million of these chains were shared by at least two donors. A nearest-neighbor algorithm error-corrected the raw reads and collapsed the reads into unique sequences, merging closely related sequences to remove PCR and sequencing errors. Alignment of CDR3 sequences to IMGT reference sequences was used to assign V, D and J gene segments. For a sequence to be retained, a match of at least six nucleotides was required to both a V gene segment and a J gene segment. Rearrangements were classified as productive when the CDR3 lacked stop codons and remained in frame with V and J, and all other rearrangements were classified as non-productive. Following IMGT convention, CDR3 was defined as the stretch from the second conserved V-encoded cysteine up to the conserved J-encoded phenylalanine. Sequences without an unambiguous match to a single V gene segment were excluded from the earlier analysis of about 630 of the donors. An earlier analysis of just under 600 of the donors called V segments functional above 56.7% productive rearrangements and segregating when the between-donor standard deviation exceeded 5%. A statistical classification framework was developed to diagnose cytomegalovirus status using the catalog of TCR beta chain sequences. A later analysis assigned V and J genes by comparing TCR nucleotide sequences with IMGT/GENE-DB human TR gene sequences. The TCRdist pipeline was used in a later analysis to assign CDR3 sequences and most-parsimonious VDJ recombination scenarios. In a later analysis, every TCR beta chain was defined by the combination of its CDR3 amino acid sequence and its V-gene family, and reads without a unique V-gene family were dropped. As a way to deal with suspected cross-contamination and a sequencing artifact, a later analysis dropped 500 to 700 nucleotide sequences that were highly shared and had low generation probability. In a later analysis, a clonal expansion index was calculated for each public chain from normalized within-repertoire ranks of inferred template counts. A later analysis computed generation probabilities with a VDJ recombination model fitted to out-of-frame rearrangements, and checked the results against IGoR. In a later analysis, hypergeometric tests were used to score TCR-TCR, TCR-HLA and TCR-CMV co-occurrence, with a repertoire-size bias correction applied to TCR pairs. A later analysis estimated false discovery rates by permuting HLA or CMV assignments 20 times. A later analysis grouped co-occurring TCRs with DBSCAN, adding TCRdist sequence similarity when clustering within HLA-allele-positive subsets. Repertoires with fewer than 30,000 or more than 120,000 public chains were left out of co-occurrence clustering, as were about 5 repertoires with anomalous nucleotide sharing. Entries here come from immuneACCESS through TCRdb and include only in-frame sequences with V and J called. Some clones fail to appear in such tables; in the studies checked, an unresolved V gene covers under half of the shortfall, and the cause of the remainder is unknown. V and J calls and clone size are as listed in that table; D and trimming were resolved from the DNA. Within this sample are around 170,000 clones, with roughly 78% of them counted one time only. The ten most abundant clones make up around 0.69% of the sample.

The germline V gene provides CDR1 MDHEN and CDR2 SYDVKM. Measured from the cysteine to the phenylalanine, the CDR3 is 13 residues long. This entry keeps only the CDR3 DNA: 39 bases, framed from base 1. V is pared back by 5 bases and J by 5 bases, with 12 bases lying between the germline termini. In total, fewer than 750 healthy bone marrow donors made up the cohort. At the time of sampling, all cohort members were nominally healthy, though unrecorded immune exposures were likely present. The donor was CMV seronegative and belonged to the group of around 400 seronegative cohort members. A peripheral blood sample was collected from each donor, and TCR beta sequencing was performed on peripheral blood mononuclear cells. Genomic DNA was extracted from the blood cell samples with the Qiagen DNeasy Blood Extraction Kit. This clone was seen a handful of times. Its antigen is currently not known. No base-level quality is on record; no much larger clone is a single base apart.

This sequence uses TRBV28 and TRBJ1-2, with the D gene call left open. This TCR was sampled from a woman between 40 and 55 years old in good health and CMV-seronegative. Sequencing was done on a sample of PBMCs. The DNA is TGTGCCAGCAGTATCCGGACTGGATATGGCTACACCTTC. Translated, it gives CASSIRTGYGYTF.